The 12 T cell receptor beta chains below were found in one sample sequenced in a study of identical twins. MiXCR, applied by TCRdb to the 5' RACE reads, yields one record per CDR3 protein. The repertoire holds 1.5 million to 2 million distinct CDR3 sequences, with more than 30% as singletons. Sequencing was carried out using cord blood. Source of these receptors: a newborn girl in good health.

Only a few counts were recorded for this clonotype. The chain is built from TRBV5-1 and TRBJ2-5; D is perhaps TRBD1 (5 bases). From germline, CDR1 is SGHRS and CDR2 YFSETQ. With 0 bases removed from V and 0 bases from J, the gap between germline ends came to 9 bases. The CDR3 is made up of 15 amino acids. The CDR3 sequence is CASSLVGQYQETQYF. As DNA, the CDR3 is TGCGCCAGCAGCTTGGTGGGGCAATACCAAGAGACCCAGTACTTC.

The gene calls are TRBV12-3 or TRBV12-4 and TRBJ2-1, with 7 nucleotides matching TRBD2. The length of the CDR3 is 14 residues. Trimming took 4 bases from V and 6 from J; bases not matched to a gene: 6. The DNA of the CDR3 is TGTGCCAGCAGTTGTAGGTCTAGCGGCAATGAGCAGTTCTTC. Residues: CASSCRSSGNEQFF.

This clonotype was detected a few times. The chain employs TRBV27 and TRBJ2-1, with D perhaps assigned TRBD1 or TRBD2 (5 bases each). The CDR3 has 14 amino acids. Trimming left V 3 bases short and J 12 bases short, with 18 bases between. CDR1 and CDR2 from the germline V gene are MNHEY and SMNVEV (reference sequence). This chain's CDR3 is CASSFGTNGGGQFF. In DNA, the CDR3 is TGTGCCAGCAGTTTCGGGACGAACGGAGGTGGGCAGTTCTTC.

The chain is built from TRBV4-1 and TRBJ2-1; TRBD2 matches at 9 bases. Per germline, CDR1 MGHRA and CDR2 YSYEKL. This CDR3 region has 15 residues. Trimming took 1 base from V and 7 from J; bases not matched to a gene: 5. This chain's CDR3 is CASSQAGSGRNEQFF. In DNA form, the CDR3 reads TGCGCCAGCAGCCAAGCGGGTAGCGGGAGAAATGAGCAGTTCTTC.

A few counts support this clonotype. This chain connects TRBV27 to TRBJ2-3; D gene unclear. This CDR3 has 14 amino acids. The germline gives CDR1 MNHEY, CDR2 SMNVEV (reference sequence). The germline V and J ends were trimmed by 6 bases and 2 bases, with 12 bases remaining between them. CDR3 region: CASSKTDLTDTQYF. The CDR3 DNA sequence: TGTGCCAGCAGCAAGACCGACCTCACAGATACGCAGTATTTT.

V is TRBV7-9 and J is TRBJ2-1; TRBD2 matches at 9 bases. TRBJ2-7 matches the DNA end more closely, so the J call is doubtful. Germline-derived CDR1 and CDR2 are SEHNR and FQNEAQ (reference sequence). The CDR3 contains 15 residues. Here the CDR3 DNA reads TGTGCCAGCAGCCTTAGCGGGGGATCCTACAATGAGCAGTACTTC. It yields the protein CASSLSGGSYNEQYF.

V and J are TRBV4-2 and TRBJ1-6; 7 nucleotides match TRBD1. V was clipped by 0 bases and J by 9 bases; unmatched bases: 2. The germline V gene encodes CDR1 LGHNA and CDR2 YNFKEQ. The CDR3 is 14 amino acids. The CDR3 reads CASSQDRQGSPLHF. CDR3 coding DNA: TGTGCCAGCAGCCAAGACCGACAGGGTTCACCCCTCCACTTT.

This clonotype has a handful of counts. The chain has TRBV5-1 and TRBJ2-7; the D gene is possibly TRBD1 (6 bases). The V and J ends lost 4 bases and 3 bases respectively, with 14 bases between them. The germline gives CDR1 SGHRS, CDR2 YFSETQ. CDR3 length: 14 residues. Here the CDR3 reads CASSPRTAVYEQYF. As DNA, the CDR3 is TGCGCCAGCAGCCCAAGGACAGCCGTCTACGAGCAGTACTTC.

In this sample, this clonotype turned up a few times. Compared with germline, one end of the junction differs, possibly owing to a read error. The genes are TRBV7-7 and TRBJ2-1; 7 bases are a match to TRBD1. Per the germline V gene, CDR1 is SSHAT and CDR2 is FNYEAQ (reference sequence). The CDR3 spans 15 residues. The DNA of the CDR3 is TGTGCTAGCAGCTTAAGTTCGGGACAGCGCAATGAGCAGTTCTTC. Translating gives CASSLSSGQRNEQFF.

This clonotype has ten or more counts. The chain recombines TRBV4-1 with TRBJ2-4, with D perhaps matching TRBD1 (6 bases). Germline values: CDR1 MGHRA, CDR2 YSYEKL. V was shortened by 2 bases and J by 1 base, with 6 bases between the two germline ends. CDR3 length equals 14 residues. This CDR3 is CASSQQGAKNIQYF. CDR3 sequence (DNA): TGCGCCAGCAGCCAACAGGGGGCCAAAAACATTCAGTACTTC.

This chain links TRBV7-6 with TRBJ2-5; 7 bases map to TRBD1. In germline, CDR1 is SGHVS, CDR2 FNYEAQ. V was pared by 2 bases and J by 1 base, with 7 bases of the junction left unmatched. The length of the CDR3 is 16 residues. CDR3 coding DNA: TGTGCCAGCAGCTTATTGGGCGACAGGGCCCAAGAGACCCAGTACTTC. As protein: CASSLLGDRAQETQYF.

The CDR3 nucleotides are TGTGCCAGCGGGCGGAGGGGGAACACCGGGGAGCTGTTTTTT. It codes for CASGRRGNTGELFF. The rearrangement joins TRBV21-1 to TRBJ2-2; the table's D gene call, TRBD2, was not cross checked with the DNA. TRBV21-1 is a known pseudogene. The CDR3 is 14 residues long.